This T cell receptor beta chain was sequenced during a study of breast tumors, draining lymph nodes, adjacent tissues. As for this clonotype: What it recognizes is unknown. Its ends do not fully match the called genes, so a read error is possible.

CDR1 is KGHDR, CDR2 SFDVKD, per germline. The length of the CDR3 is 19 residues. Using its own MiXCR run on the multiplex PCR reads, TCRdb lists one record per CDR3 protein. The data contain under 75,000 distinct CDR3 sequences, around three fifths of them singletons. Overall study findings and caveats: That most tumor T cells come from lymph nodes remained unproven. Data fit most tumor T cells coming from lymph node, expanding in tumor. Compared with basal-like, luminal-like tumors shared significantly more repertoire with nontumor tissue.

This sequence originates from a female donor with breast cancer. Some clones in this sample may be carry-over from other donors' samples. Specimen: breast tumor tissue. J is TRBJ1-2 and V is TRBV24-1; TRBD1 might be the D (6 bases). The chain's CDR3 is CATSDRPGREWIGGYGYPF. CDR3 coding DNA: TGTGCCACCAGTGATAGGCCTGGCAGGGAATGGATTGGGGGCTATGGCTACCCCTTC.